This TCR beta chain was recorded in a study of blood T cells in healthy people across ages. Study findings and constraints: Naive CD4+ cell counts and diversity both ran higher in long-lived than in aged donors. There was a strong correlation between TCR beta diversity and naive T cell percentage. Possibly, changes in expanded clonotypes were confounded because donor CMV status was unknown.

Sample-barcoded 5' priming and a J-beta primer mix drove a second PCR of about 7 to 11 cycles. Every sample gave at least 2.5 million paired-end reads containing CDR3. TCRdb independently ran MiXCR on the 5' RACE reads; one entry per CDR3 protein. The sample consists of under 2 million distinct CDR3 sequences, roughly 32% of them appearing once. Note on this clonotype: Its specificity is not known.

The receptor's source is a young woman in good health. Material: blood.

CDR3 loop: CASSPSGLREQYF. CDR3 coding DNA: TGTGCCAGCAGCCCCTCGGGACTCCGCGAGCAGTACTTC. The chain has TRBV14 and TRBJ2-7, with D tentatively TRBD2 (6 bases). CDR3 length: 13 residues. CDR1 is SGHDN, CDR2 FVKESK, per germline. Trimming stripped 4 bases from V and 6 bases from J, with 13 bases between.